These T cell receptor beta chains were read from a single sample in a study of CD8+ T cells in alopecia areata. Libraries were prepared by immunoSEQ multiplex PCR; TCRdb keeps only in-frame clonotypes and omits some of them. Of 200,000 or so clones listed, 50% to 65% are singletons. Here the sequenced sample was CD4+ T cells sorted from blood, taken at week 0. The receptor set was obtained from a human donor with alopecia areata. Each CDR3 is given with its conserved first and last residue. A D gene is named only where the DNA matches it firmly. A clone size is listed for some rows: how often the clone was seen (once, few, many), or a class if it is expanded.

clone size: few
V gene: TRBV30
J gene: TRBJ2-1
D gene: NA
CDR3 protein: CAWRGQRGNEQFF
CDR3 DNA: TGTGCCTGGAGGGGACAAAGGGGGAATGAGCAGTTCTTC

clone size: NA
V gene: TRBV30
J gene: TRBJ1-2
D gene: NA
CDR3 protein: CAWSVYQSSYYGYTF
CDR3 DNA: TGTGCCTGGAGTGTATACCAGTCATCATACTATGGCTACACCTTC

clone size: once
V gene: TRBV30
J gene: TRBJ1-1
D gene: NA
CDR3 protein: CAWSLDTALKNFF
CDR3 DNA: TGTGCCTGGAGCCTTGACACCGCTCTAAAAAACTTCTTT

clone size: NA
V gene: TRBV7-9
J gene: TRBJ1-4
D gene: TRBD1
CDR3 protein: CASSLVTGTGEEKLFF
CDR3 DNA: TGTGCCAGCAGCTTAGTTACCGGGACAGGGGAGGAAAAACTGTTTTTT

clone size: few
V gene: TRBV6-6
J gene: TRBJ1-3
D gene: NA
CDR3 protein: CASSYAGGSGNTIYF
CDR3 DNA: TGTGCCAGCAGTTACGCGGGGGGATCGGGAAACACCATATATTTT

clone size: few
V gene: TRBV29-1
J gene: TRBJ1-2
D gene: NA
CDR3 protein: CSVLVENYGYTF
CDR3 DNA: TGCAGCGTCCTTGTAGAGAACTATGGCTACACCTTC

clone size: NA
V gene: TRBV18
J gene: TRBJ2-2
D gene: NA
CDR3 protein: CASSSVRTSNTGELFF
CDR3 DNA: TGTGCCAGCTCAAGTGTCCGGACGTCGAACACCGGGGAGCTGTTTTTT

clone size: NA
V gene: TRBV5-4
J gene: TRBJ1-2
D gene: TRBD1
CDR3 protein: CASSLAGTGVIYGYTF
CDR3 DNA: TGTGCCAGCAGCTTGGCCGGGACAGGGGTTATCTATGGCTACACCTTC

clone size: NA
V gene: TRBV30
J gene: TRBJ2-7
D gene: NA
CDR3 protein: CAWSASSYEQYF
CDR3 DNA: TGTGCCTGGTCGGCGTCTTCCTACGAGCAGTACTTC

clone size: NA
V gene: TRBV29-1
J gene: TRBJ1-1
D gene: NA
CDR3 protein: CSVGPTTGRNTEAFF
CDR3 DNA: TGCAGCGTTGGACCGACGACAGGACGAAATACTGAAGCTTTCTTT

clone size: NA
V gene: TRBV5-1
J gene: TRBJ2-3
D gene: NA
CDR3 protein: CASSLIPGTDTQYF
CDR3 DNA: TGCGCCAGCAGCTTGATACCCGGTACAGATACGCAGTATTTT

clone size: NA
V gene: TRBV11-2
J gene: TRBJ1-5
D gene: NA
CDR3 protein: CASRGRSNQPQHF
CDR3 DNA: TGTGCCAGCCGCGGAAGGAGCAATCAGCCCCAGCATTTT

clone size: NA
V gene: TRBV7-9
J gene: TRBJ2-7
D gene: TRBD1
CDR3 protein: CASSSGQGVSYEQYF
CDR3 DNA: TGTGCCAGCAGCTCCGGACAGGGGGTGTCCTACGAGCAGTACTTC

clone size: few
V gene: TRBV14
J gene: TRBJ2-7
D gene: NA
CDR3 protein: CASSQDHEQYF
CDR3 DNA: TGTGCCAGCAGCCAGGACCACGAGCAGTACTTC

clone size: NA
V gene: TRBV27
J gene: TRBJ1-5
D gene: NA
CDR3 protein: CASRRTGRTYQPQHF
CDR3 DNA: TGTGCCAGCAGACGTACGGGACGGACTTATCAGCCCCAGCATTTT

clone size: NA
V gene: TRBV30
J gene: TRBJ2-7
D gene: NA
CDR3 protein: CAWSVKAVASYEQYF
CDR3 DNA: TGTGCCTGGAGTGTAAAAGCAGTCGCTTCCTACGAGCAGTACTTC